The present entry profiles one T cell receptor beta chain with its context. Its antigen remains unknown. The data belong to a study of shared clonotypes between healthy human individuals. Study-wide results and caveats: Naive CD4 clonotypes overlapped across several donors at about 5%.

Trimming cost V 4 bases and J 3 bases, with 9 bases left between them. CDR3 size: 13 residues. Per germline, CDR1 MDHEN and CDR2 SYDVKM. Profiling relied on immunoSEQ multiplex PCR, and the TCRdb table lists in-frame clones only, not all of them. Altogether some 2,000,000 clones are present, over 85% being singletons, with the ten largest covering about 1.1%. CD45RO-negative, CCR7-positively selected cells formed the naive CD8 fraction, excluding terminally differentiated effector memory CD45RA+ cells. The donors, all of them Caucasian adults, lived in Nashville, Tennessee. This chain uses TRBV28 with TRBJ1-1; tentative D call: TRBD1 (5 bases). The sample was naive CD8+ T cells sorted from blood. This TCR derives from a man younger than 30 in good health. For the CDR3, the DNA is TGTGCCAGCAGTTCCAGGGCGCACACTGAAGCTTTCTTT. Translating gives CASSSRAHTEAFF.